This T cell receptor beta chain appears in the sequencing data of a study of CD8 T cells in ankylosing spondylitis. The CDR3 is made up of 16 amino acids. Trimming removed 4 bases at V and 2 bases at J, with 15 bases between. Per the germline V gene, CDR1 is LGHNT and CDR2 is FRNRAP. Each CDR3 protein gets one entry after TCRdb re-called the 5' RACE reads with MiXCR. This sample has about 39,000 distinct CDR3 sequences; around a tenth occur once, and the top ten carry roughly 15%. Points from the study as a whole: What appeared characteristic of ankylosing spondylitis blood was a TCR beta motif of fewer than ten highly homologous variants. Disease-linked clones reportedly showed significant enrichment in matched ankylosing spondylitis synovial fluid.

This clonotype was picked up a small number of times. Its antigen is currently unknown. One base away lies a much larger clone, so this may be a sequencing read error. The chain uses TRBV12-5 and TRBJ1-5; D is unclear. The specimen sequenced was blood, either unsorted or a sorted T cell fraction (not recorded which). The sequence was obtained from a male donor with ankylosing spondylitis or in good health (not recorded which). The CDR3 coding sequence is TGTGCTAGTGGTTCCGGCGCCCCACGGGGCAATCAGCCCCAGCATTTT. Its translation is CASGSGAPRGNQPQHF. Variable domain in full (rest from reference TRBV12-5 and TRBJ1-5): DARVTQTPRHKVTEMGQEVTMRCQPILGHNTVFWYRQTMMQGLELLAYFRNRAPLDDSGMPKDRFSAEMPDATLATLKIQPSEPRDSAVYFCASGSGAPRGNQPQHFGDGTRLSIL.